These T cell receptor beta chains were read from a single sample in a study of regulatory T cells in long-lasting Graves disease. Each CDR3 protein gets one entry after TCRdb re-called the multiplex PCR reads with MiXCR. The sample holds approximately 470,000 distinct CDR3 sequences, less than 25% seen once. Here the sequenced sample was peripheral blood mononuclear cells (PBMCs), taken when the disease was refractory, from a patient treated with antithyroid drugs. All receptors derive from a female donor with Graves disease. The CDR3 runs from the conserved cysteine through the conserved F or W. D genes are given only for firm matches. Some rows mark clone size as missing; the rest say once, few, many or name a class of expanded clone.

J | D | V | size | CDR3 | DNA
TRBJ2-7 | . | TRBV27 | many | CASRALGSYYEQYF | TGTGCCAGCAGGGCCCTGGGCAGCTACTACGAGCAGTACTTC
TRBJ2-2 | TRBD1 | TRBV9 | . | CASSVFDRGWTGELFF | TGTGCCAGCAGCGTATTCGACAGGGGATGGACCGGGGAGCTGTTTTTT
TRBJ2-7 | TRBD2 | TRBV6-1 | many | CASGFGLVSEQYF | TGTGCCAGCGGGTTTGGACTAGTCAGTGAGCAGTACTTC
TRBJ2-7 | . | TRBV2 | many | CASSERSEQYF | TGTGCCAGCAGTGAAAGGAGCGAGCAGTACTTC
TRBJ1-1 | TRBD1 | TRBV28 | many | CASSMTGRNTEAFF | TGTGCCAGCAGTATGACAGGGCGGAACACTGAAGCTTTCTTT
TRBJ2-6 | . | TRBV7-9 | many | CASSLVQTGANVLTF | TGTGCCAGCAGCTTAGTACAGACTGGGGCCAACGTCCTGACTTTC
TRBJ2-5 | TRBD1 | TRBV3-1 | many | CASSETGGLLETQYF | TGTGCCAGCAGCGAAACAGGGGGCTTATTGGAGACCCAGTACTTC
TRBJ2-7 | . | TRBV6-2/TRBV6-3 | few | CASSSSPGVYEQYF | TGTGCCAGCAGTTCTTCCCCGGGAGTCTACGAGCAGTACTTC
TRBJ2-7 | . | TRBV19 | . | CASSIELGDYF | TGTGCCAGTAGTATAGAGCTAGGCGATTACTTC
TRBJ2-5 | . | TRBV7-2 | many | CASSLVATLETQYF | TGTGCCAGCAGCTTAGTGGCCACGTTAGAGACCCAGTACTTC
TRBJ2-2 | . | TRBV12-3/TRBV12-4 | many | CASRSPGGTGELFF | TGTGCCAGCAGATCCCCGGGCGGCACCGGGGAGCTGTTTTTT
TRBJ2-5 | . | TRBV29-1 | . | CSVVEYQETQYF | TGCAGCGTTGTAGAGTACCAAGAGACCCAGTACTTC
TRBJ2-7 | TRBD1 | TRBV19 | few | CASSPSGQGGGNEQYF | TGTGCCAGTAGCCCATCCGGACAGGGAGGCGGCAACGAGCAGTACTTC
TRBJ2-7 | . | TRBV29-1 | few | CSVEGGGGYEQYF | TGCAGCGTTGAAGGTGGTGGGGGGTACGAGCAGTACTTC
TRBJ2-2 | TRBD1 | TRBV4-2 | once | CASSQERGTGGELFF | TGTGCCAGCAGCCAAGAACGGGGGACAGGCGGGGAGCTGTTTTTT
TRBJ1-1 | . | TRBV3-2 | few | CASSPTGDDTEAFF | TGTGCCAGCAGCCCTACAGGGGATGACACTGAAGCTTTCTTT
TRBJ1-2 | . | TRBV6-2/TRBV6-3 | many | CASSYFAGASYGYTF | TGTGCCAGCAGTTATTTCGCAGGGGCTAGCTATGGCTACACCTTC
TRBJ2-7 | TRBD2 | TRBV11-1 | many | CASSETSGTYYEQYF | TGTGCCAGCAGCGAAACTAGCGGGACCTATTACGAGCAGTACTTC
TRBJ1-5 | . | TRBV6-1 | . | CASSKIRPDDPGNQPQHF | TGTGCCAGCAGTAAGATACGCCCGGATGATCCCGGCAATCAGCCCCAGCATTTT
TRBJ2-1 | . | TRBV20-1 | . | CSASATGRSYNEQFF | TGCAGTGCTAGCGCTACAGGCCGCTCCTACAATGAGCAGTTCTTC
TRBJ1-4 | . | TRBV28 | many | CASSWRAEKLFF | TGTGCCAGCAGTTGGAGGGCTGAAAAACTGTTTTTT
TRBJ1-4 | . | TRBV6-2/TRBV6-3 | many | CASSYSGFGTNEKLFF | TGTGCCAGCAGTTACTCGGGTTTCGGTACTAATGAAAAACTGTTTTTT
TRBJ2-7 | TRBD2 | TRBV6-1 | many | CASRESGMGYEQYF | TGTGCCAGCAGGGAAAGCGGGATGGGGTACGAGCAGTACTTC
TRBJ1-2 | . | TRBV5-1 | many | CASSFRMGYGYTF | TGCGCCAGCAGCTTCCGAATGGGCTATGGCTACACCTTC
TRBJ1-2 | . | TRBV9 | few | CASSVATTGSYTF | TGTGCCAGCAGCGTAGCTACAACCGGGAGCTACACCTTC
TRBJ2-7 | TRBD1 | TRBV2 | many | CASSDRDRDPHEQYF | TGTGCCAGCAGTGACCGGGACAGGGACCCCCACGAGCAGTACTTC
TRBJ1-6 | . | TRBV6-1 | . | CASSEEDTVAPLHF | TGTGCCAGCAGTGAAGAGGACACCGTCGCACCCCTCCACTTT
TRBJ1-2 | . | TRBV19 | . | CASSMKGVRYGYTF | TGTGCCAGTAGTATGAAGGGGGTACGCTATGGCTACACCTTC
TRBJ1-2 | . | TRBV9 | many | CASSVVGGTYGYTF | TGTGCCAGCAGCGTAGTTGGGGGGACCTATGGCTACACCTTC
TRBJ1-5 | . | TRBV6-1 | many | CASNIFWTADNQPQHF | TGTGCCAGCAATATCTTCTGGACAGCCGATAATCAGCCCCAGCATTTT
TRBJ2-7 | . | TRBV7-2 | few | CASSPQRGYYEQYF | TGTGCCAGCAGCCCCCAAAGGGGATACTACGAGCAGTACTTC